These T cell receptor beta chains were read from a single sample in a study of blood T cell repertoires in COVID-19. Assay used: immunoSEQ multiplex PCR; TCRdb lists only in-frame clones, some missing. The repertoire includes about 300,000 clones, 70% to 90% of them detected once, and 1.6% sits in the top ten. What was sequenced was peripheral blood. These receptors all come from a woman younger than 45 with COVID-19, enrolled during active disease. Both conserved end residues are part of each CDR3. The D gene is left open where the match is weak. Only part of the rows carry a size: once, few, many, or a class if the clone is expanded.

CDR3 protein: CATSKPSGNTNTGELFF
CDR3 DNA: TGTGCCACCAGCAAGCCGTCAGGCAATACGAACACCGGGGAGCTGTTTTTT
clone size: NA
V gene: TRBV15
D gene: NA
J gene: TRBJ2-2

CDR3 protein: CSVARQVTDTQYF
CDR3 DNA: TGCAGCGTTGCTCGACAGGTAACAGATACGCAGTATTTT
clone size: NA
V gene: TRBV29-1
D gene: NA
J gene: TRBJ2-3

CDR3 protein: CASSFMGRRTHNYGYTF
CDR3 DNA: TGTGCCAGCAGCTTTATGGGGAGGAGAACTCATAACTATGGCTACACCTTC
clone size: NA
V gene: TRBV7-2
D gene: NA
J gene: TRBJ1-2

CDR3 protein: CASSQDPGNEQFF
CDR3 DNA: TGCGCCAGCAGCCAAGATCCGGGCAATGAGCAGTTCTTC
clone size: NA
V gene: TRBV4-1
D gene: NA
J gene: TRBJ2-1

CDR3 protein: CASSEGDRVNYGYTF
CDR3 DNA: TGTGCCAGCAGTGAAGGAGACAGGGTAAACTATGGCTACACCTTC
clone size: NA
V gene: TRBV6-1
D gene: TRBD1
J gene: TRBJ1-2

CDR3 protein: CASSQWTSGGNEQFF
CDR3 DNA: TGTGCCAGCAGCCAATGGACTAGCGGGGGGAATGAGCAGTTCTTC
clone size: NA
V gene: TRBV4-2
D gene: TRBD2
J gene: TRBJ2-1

CDR3 protein: CASSFSGTEAFF
CDR3 DNA: TGTGCCAGCAGCTTCTCAGGGACTGAAGCTTTCTTT
clone size: NA
V gene: TRBV7-8
D gene: NA
J gene: TRBJ1-1

CDR3 protein: CASSQGRGGFYEQYF
CDR3 DNA: TGTGCCAGCAGCCAAGGGCGCGGGGGCTTTTACGAGCAGTACTTC
clone size: NA
V gene: TRBV4-2
D gene: NA
J gene: TRBJ2-7

CDR3 protein: CASSDEGAYGEAFF
CDR3 DNA: TGTGCCAGCAGTGATGAGGGGGCGTATGGTGAAGCTTTCTTT
clone size: NA
V gene: TRBV2
D gene: TRBD1
J gene: TRBJ1-1

CDR3 protein: CASSLLADTGELFF
CDR3 DNA: TGCGCCAGCAGCCTCCTAGCGGACACCGGGGAGCTGTTTTTT
clone size: NA
V gene: TRBV10-1
D gene: TRBD2
J gene: TRBJ2-2

CDR3 protein: CASSVDPAAHEQYF
CDR3 DNA: TGTGCCAGCAGCGTAGACCCAGCGGCGCACGAGCAGTACTTC
clone size: NA
V gene: TRBV9
D gene: NA
J gene: TRBJ2-7

CDR3 protein: CSVWGRTGELFF
CDR3 DNA: TGCAGCGTTTGGGGCAGAACCGGGGAGCTGTTTTTT
clone size: NA
V gene: TRBV29-1
D gene: NA
J gene: TRBJ2-2

CDR3 protein: CAAGDRSAGAHYGYTF
CDR3 DNA: TGTGCCGCAGGCGACAGGTCGGCCGGCGCCCACTATGGCTACACCTTC
clone size: NA
V gene: TRBV28
D gene: NA
J gene: TRBJ1-2

CDR3 protein: CASRELRGGGGYTF
CDR3 DNA: TGTGCCAGCAGAGAGCTTCGCGGGGGAGGTGGCTACACCTTC
clone size: NA
V gene: TRBV11-2
D gene: NA
J gene: TRBJ1-2

CDR3 protein: CATRPDRGANEQYF
CDR3 DNA: TGTGCCACCAGACCCGACAGGGGGGCAAACGAGCAGTACTTC
clone size: NA
V gene: TRBV24-1
D gene: TRBD1
J gene: TRBJ2-7

CDR3 protein: CASSYSEGSGANVLTF
CDR3 DNA: TGTGCCAGCAGTTACTCGGAGGGCAGTGGGGCCAACGTCCTGACTTTC
clone size: NA
V gene: TRBV6-5
D gene: NA
J gene: TRBJ2-6

CDR3 protein: CASSPSGGGGNQPQHF
CDR3 DNA: TGCGCCAGCAGCCCCTCGGGGGGGGGAGGCAATCAGCCCCAGCATTTT
clone size: NA
V gene: TRBV5-1
D gene: NA
J gene: TRBJ1-5

CDR3 protein: CASSPTWQGVYGYTF
CDR3 DNA: TGTGCCAGCAGCCCCACCTGGCAGGGGGTCTATGGCTACACCTTC
clone size: few
V gene: TRBV3-1/TRBV3-2
D gene: TRBD1
J gene: TRBJ1-2